In this sample, the clone carrying this TCR beta chain turned up a few times. This sample was taken from a study of T cells after yellow fever vaccination. The V end lost 1 base, the J end lost 6 bases, and 14 bases lay between the germline ends. The CDR3 length is 14 residues. The germline V gene encodes CDR1 SGHNT and CDR2 YYREEE (reference sequence). TCRdb ran MiXCR on the 5' RACE reads and lists one entry per CDR3 protein. The data contain under 600,000 distinct CDR3 sequences, 21% of them singletons. The TCR was taken from a man between 18 and 29 years old who received the YFV17D yellow fever vaccine. The rearrangement joins TRBV5-4 to TRBJ2-7; the D gene is possibly TRBD1 (5 bases). This specimen consisted of PBMCs, obtained more than 20 days after the first yellow fever vaccination. The CDR3 protein is CASSLKGSWVEQYV. The DNA of the CDR3 is TGTGCCAGCAGCTTGAAGGGGTCTTGGGTCGAGCAGTACGTC.